The sequence of this T cell receptor beta chain was determined in a study of blood T cell repertoires in COVID-19 (dated by TCRdb to about 2020). In terms of the full investigation: The collaborator samples originated in the United States, Italy and Spain and spanned the acute and convalescent phases of COVID-19. The prospective study material was composed of cDNA or gDNA derived from T cells, B-cell-depleted T cells, or PBMCs. Samples came from the ongoing ImmuneRACE study (first 160 participants) plus 1,254 subjects from 6 global collaborators. The repertoires were made available in a free public database intended to serve as a resource for research on the immune response to SARS-CoV-2. Where HLA class I and class II types were available, the types were taken from metadata supplied by the sample provider, not from assay-based typing. Nearly every sample came with metadata listing a de-identified subject ID, COVID-19 status, age in years and sex. Deeply sampled blood TCRbeta repertoires from subjects exposed to, actively infected with, or recovered from COVID-19 were included in the dataset.

To note about this clone: Its antigen has not been determined. Base qualities are not at hand, and no much larger clone is one base apart.

The CDR3 starts with the cysteine, ends with the phenylalanine, and has 14 residues. Of the read, only the CDR3 DNA is kept; its 42 bases are in frame from base 1. Germline trimming amounts to 3 bases on V and 2 bases on J, with 4 as the count of junction bases outside the gene matches. The germline V gene gives CDR1 as MNHNS and CDR2 as SASEGT. What the study reported, not specific to this receptor: Clinical and demographic metadata were provided uncurated, with the amount varying by source and participant.

The immunoSEQ Assay, a bias-controlled multiplex PCR, was used to amplify TCRbeta CDR3 regions from genomic DNA. In the source study's methods: The number of nucleated cells in each sample was estimated from the amplification of reference gene primers within the assay. To quantify the absolute abundance of each unique TCRbeta CDR3 rearrangement, sequence reads were collapsed and filtered. For each sample, productive Simpson clonality was calculated by taking the square root of Simpson's diversity index across productive rearrangements. The clones in this table, taken by TCRdb from immuneACCESS, are in-frame only. Not every clone is retained; where verified, under half of the shortfall comes from an unresolved V gene, and the cause of the rest is unknown. Clonal size and the V and J genes are those of that table, whereas D and trimming came from the DNA. The sample has approximately 50,000 clones on record, around 90% of them singletons. The top ten constitute more than 2% of the sample.

Whole blood was collected in K2EDTA tubes by collaborating institutions according to the institutions' own protocols. For TCRbeta analysis, collaborators shipped samples as frozen whole blood, isolated PBMCs, or DNA extracted from either of those sample types. This clonotype was obtained from a human donor in a cohort sampled during active COVID-19. The chain joins TRBV6-1 to TRBJ2-7, and 7 junction bases match TRBD1. The sample was peripheral blood. The nucleotides read TGTGCCAGCAGTGAGGGACAGCTTCCCTACGAGCAGTACTTC. It codes for CASSEGQLPYEQYF.